Given below is one T cell receptor (beta chain) in context. It has no known antigen specificity. The sample holds no much larger clone one base away, and base qualities are not on file. These data originate in a study of cytomegalovirus exposure and HLA in healthy donors (dated by TCRdb to 2016 to 2017). With regard to the full study: An earlier analysis of approximately 640 of the donors reported approximately 290 Gb of sequence data and some 100 million unique TCR beta sequences from about 200 million T cells. The number of typed donors differed by locus: roughly 629-640 for A, B, C, DRB1 and DQB1; 522 for DQA1; 606 for DPA1; and around 490 for DPB1. All discovery cohort repertoires had been generated using a single sequencing platform. Genome-wide SNP genotypes for about 55% of the roughly 670 donors were used in a later genetic analysis, which treated that subset as a discovery cohort. An earlier analysis of 500 to 650 of the donors applied high-throughput TCR beta sequencing to assess whether each TCR beta V gene segment acted as functional or pseudogenic. Donor age, sex, ethnicity and CMV serostatus were compiled alongside the repertoire data. Across some 400 genotyped donors of the cohort, an average of about 220,000 unique TCR beta nucleotide sequences per donor were sequenced, and 15% to 20% of those sequences were non-productive. Four to six DR-DQ haplotypes were handled as single units for association and clustering, since linkage in the cohort was strong. To study patterns of TCR occurrence, a later analysis re-analyzed previously published TCR beta repertoires from around 700 donors and added high-resolution HLA genotyping. The study aimed to test whether signatures of past pathogen exposure could be identified by cataloging public T cell receptors. Class I and class II HLA loci were covered by the typing at four-digit resolution. Approximately 300 gigabases of sequencing data and around 80 million unique TCR sequences made up an early release that covered some 640 HLA-typed donors. Using immunosequencing, the study profiled T cell repertoires from about 650 subjects and related those repertoires to cytomegalovirus serostatus. A separate validation cohort of roughly 130 different subjects was used in addition to the 666-subject first cohort. The later analysis used no new phenotypic data to find candidate immune exposures, relying instead on TCR beta sequences and their occurrence across donors. Of the roughly 400 genotyped donors, over 70% fell in the genetic ancestry cluster associated with self-reported Caucasian donors. To predict cytomegalovirus infection status, the study combined high-throughput TCR immunosequencing, statistical association of individual TCRs with disease status, and machine learning.

General study outcomes and caveats: A later analysis found that HLA-associated TCR beta chains were more clonally expanded and had lower generation probabilities than equally common non-associated chains. The sequencing pipeline was judged likely to have produced a cluster of highly shared sequence variants as a technical artifact. A later genetic analysis reported fewer N-insertions in productive TCRs among donors in an Asian-associated ancestry cluster than the roughly 650-donor mean. Correlated functional status among segregating V segments might be attributable to linkage disequilibrium, but an unknown experimental factor could not be ruled out. Because some donors lacked HLA typing at each locus, the association tests relied only on the typed subset. In a later genetic analysis, a missense DCLRE1C variant was associated with V-gene and J-gene trimming of TCR beta chains, and the association was replicated in an independent cohort. In the study, about 150 TCR beta chains were listed as associated with cytomegalovirus. Strong co-occurrence of HLA alleles, especially DR and DQ, made assigning TCR associations to individual alleles difficult. A few of the identified cytomegalovirus-associated TCR beta chains were confirmed in vitro to be specific for cytomegalovirus antigens. The classifier was reported to diagnose cytomegalovirus status with high specificity and sensitivity in both the original cohort and the validation cohort. In a later analysis, around 17,000 TCR beta sequences were associated with specific HLA alleles at a false discovery rate of 0.05. According to a later analysis, most CMV-associated TCR beta chains appeared to be HLA-restricted, and the HLA associations seemed to be driven largely by CMV exposure. The authors suggested that the approach could potentially be generalized to other disease states and immunological phenotypes. Presence/absence analyses assumed roughly uniform sequencing depth across donors, an assumption that may not hold. According to a later analysis, parvovirus B19, influenza, CMV and Epstein-Barr virus appeared linked to several top co-occurrence clusters. Some IMGT-functional V segments, including TRBV6-2 and TRBV6-3, could not be distinguished by the 87-base-pair reads and were therefore excluded. In a later analysis, the rate of TCR association differed among HLA loci, with DRB1 alleles having the most associated TCRs and HLA-C alleles having the fewest. The only immune exposure information available for the cohort was CMV serostatus. In this cohort, only TCR beta chains were sequenced, and detectable features were limited by the absence of alpha or paired-chain data. A further reported finding was that TCR beta sequences accurately predicted the HLA-A and HLA-B alleles for most subjects in the first cohort. In an earlier analysis of some 550 of the donors, most TCR beta V segments were observed in productive rearrangements about 90% or about 30% of the time, broadly matching IMGT annotations. Because counts were too low, seventeen rarely observed V segments, including chromosome 9 orphons, were left out of the earlier analysis of several hundred of the donors. Most TCR sequences were seen in very few donors, while some public TCRs were found in many individuals.

The cohort consisted of 600 to 750 healthy bone marrow donors. At the time of sampling, all cohort members were nominally healthy, though unrecorded immune exposures were likely present. The donor tested CMV seronegative, placing the donor among the 352 seronegative members of the cohort. Each donor provided a peripheral blood sample, and peripheral blood mononuclear cells were used for TCR beta sequencing. Genomic DNA was extracted from the blood cell samples with the Qiagen DNeasy Blood Extraction Kit. Receptor libraries were prepared by the immunoSEQ multiplex PCR assay. A mixture of 60 forward primers for TCR Vbeta segments and 13 reverse primers for TCR Jbeta segments was used in the multiplex PCR. The CDR3 region of rearranged TCR beta genes was amplified from genomic DNA by a multiplex PCR assay. On the Illumina HiSeq System, the amplified TCR beta libraries were sequenced as 87-base-pair reads. Turning to the authors' computational methods: A later analysis counted some 80 million unique TCR beta chains across the 500 to 850 repertoires, and roughly 10 million of these chains were shared by at least two donors. Raw reads were error-corrected and collapsed into unique sequences with a nearest-neighbor algorithm that merged closely related sequences to remove PCR and sequencing errors. Alignment of CDR3 sequences to IMGT reference sequences was used to assign V, D and J gene segments. Each retained sequence needed at least a six-nucleotide match to both a V gene segment and a J gene segment. A rearrangement was called productive if the CDR3 had no stop codons and remained in frame with V and J, and every other rearrangement was called non-productive. CDR3 was defined by IMGT convention, running from the second conserved V-encoded cysteine to the conserved J-encoded phenylalanine. Sequences without an unambiguous match to a single V gene segment were excluded from the earlier analysis of about 600 of the donors. In an earlier analysis of some 590 of the donors, a V segment was called functional when productive rearrangements were above 56.7%, and segregating when the standard deviation between donors exceeded 5%. A statistical classification framework was developed to diagnose cytomegalovirus status using the catalog of TCR beta chain sequences. V and J gene assignment, in a later analysis, came from comparing TCR nucleotide sequences with IMGT/GENE-DB human TR gene sequences. A later analysis assigned CDR3 sequences and most-parsimonious VDJ recombination scenarios with the TCRdist pipeline. In a later analysis, every TCR beta chain was defined by the combination of its CDR3 amino acid sequence and its V-gene family, and reads without a unique V-gene family were dropped. To address suspected cross-contamination and a sequencing artifact, a later analysis removed around 600 highly shared, low-generation-probability nucleotide sequences. For each public chain, a later analysis derived a clonal expansion index from normalized ranks of inferred template counts within each repertoire. In a later analysis, generation probabilities were computed with a VDJ recombination model fitted to out-of-frame rearrangements, and the resulting probabilities were checked against IGoR. In a later analysis, TCR-TCR, TCR-HLA and TCR-CMV co-occurrence was scored with hypergeometric tests, and a repertoire-size bias correction was applied to TCR pairs. A later analysis estimated false discovery rates by permuting HLA or CMV assignments 20 times. A later analysis grouped co-occurring TCRs with DBSCAN, adding TCRdist sequence similarity when clustering within HLA-allele-positive subsets. Repertoires with fewer than 30,000 or more than 120,000 public chains, plus five repertoires with anomalous nucleotide sharing, were excluded from co-occurrence clustering. As stored in TCRdb, this immuneACCESS dataset retains in-frame rearrangements with V and J assigned. A fraction of the clones does not appear; measured against another copy, unresolved V genes explain less than half of the discrepancy, and the remainder lacks a known reason. That table supplies the V and J calls and clone size; D and trimming were determined from the DNA. The sample data list some 140,000 clones, and roughly 80% of these were observed just once. The ten largest clones capture roughly 4.2% of the sample.

V is cut by 3 bases and J by 6 bases, and the space between the germline ends is 7 bases. Inclusive of the bounding cysteine and phenylalanine, the CDR3 is 12 residues long. This entry keeps only the CDR3 DNA: 36 bases, framed from base 1. CDR1 and CDR2, looked up from the germline V gene, are SGHTA and FQGNSA. This receptor was obtained from a woman in her thirties or forties in good health and CMV-seronegative. Recombination connected TRBV7-2 to TRBJ2-3, with the D gene not confidently named. The sequencing input was PBMCs. The CDR3 amino acid sequence is: CASSFNGDTQYF. In nucleotide form, the sequence is TGTGCCAGCAGCTTTAACGGGGATACGCAGTATTTT. Supplemented by the reference TRBV7-2 and TRBJ2-3 proteins around the CDR3, the complete variable domain is GAGVSQSPSNKVTEKGKDVELRCDPISGHTALYWYRQSLGQGLEFLIYFQGNSAPDKSGLPSDRFSAERTGGSVSTLTIQRTQQEDSAVYLCASSFNGDTQYFGPGTRLTVL.